This T cell receptor (beta chain) was obtained from a study of cytomegalovirus exposure and HLA in healthy donors. Overall study findings and caveats: The authors enumerated 150 to 200 TCR beta chains as linked to cytomegalovirus. Among the CMV-associated chains, a few were confirmed in vitro as specific for CMV antigens.

Use of 60 Vbeta and 13 Jbeta primers characterized the PCR. This table comes from immunoSEQ multiplex PCR, and its TCRdb copy is limited to in-frame clones, with some not included. In the table there are some 180,000 clones, nearly 80% of which are singletons. About this clone itself: Its antigen remains unidentified.

The receptor was derived from a female donor in good health and CMV-seronegative. The specimen was PBMCs.

The CDR3: CASSINRGPSYEQYF. The CDR3 nucleotides are TGCGCCAGCAGCATAAACAGGGGTCCCTCCTACGAGCAGTACTTC. The chain joins TRBV5-1 to TRBJ2-7, with 7 nucleotides matching TRBD1. Germline values: CDR1 SGHRS, CDR2 YFSETQ. V trimming: 4 bases; J trimming: 0 bases; junction bases outside the gene matches: 7. This CDR3 is built from 15 residues.